This is a list of T cell receptor beta chains from one sample in a study of T-cell reconstitution after alpha-beta-depleted transplantation in children. In TCRdb, the PCR reads were re-called with MiXCR into one record per CDR3 protein. Among over 150,000 distinct CDR3 sequences listed, approximately 6.8% were seen once. Sequencing was performed on PBMCs, taken before TCRalphabeta/CD19-depleted stem cell transplant. These receptors were obtained from a girl under two years old with combined immunodeficiency, due to receive a stem cell transplant. The conserved cysteine and the conserved F or W are not part of the CDR3 here. Expanded clones are given a class, and other clones once, few, many or no size at all.

cdr3_aa	v_call	j_call	clone_size
ASSLADHANTGELF	TRBV7-8	TRBJ2-2	few
ASSLARLAGGPHNEQF	TRBV7-6	TRBJ2-1	many
ASSPGYNEQF	TRBV28	TRBJ2-1	many
ASRAAGGVGELF	TRBV4-3	TRBJ2-2	.
SVIPTDTQY	TRBV29-1	TRBJ2-3	many
ASSPHRATDTQY	TRBV6-8	TRBJ2-3	many
SATGGYYGYT	TRBV29-1	TRBJ1-2	many
ASSLQGVTEKLF	TRBV12-3/TRBV12-4	TRBJ1-4	many
ASSRRGGLNTGELF	TRBV4-2	TRBJ2-2	many
ASSEGGYEQY	TRBV25-1	TRBJ2-7	many
ASSLGTNEAF	TRBV7-9	TRBJ1-1	many
ASSATSGSITQY	TRBV11-3	TRBJ2-3	.
SARARGGVFMY	TRBV20-1	TRBJ2-3	.
ASSLYAGLNEKLF	TRBV27	TRBJ1-4	many
ASSLTGLEEAF	TRBV28	TRBJ1-1	many
ASSFALLANQETRY	TRBV28	TRBJ2-5	many
SARDPTGQETQY	TRBV20-1	TRBJ2-5	many
ASSISGGAQETQY	TRBV19	TRBJ2-5	many
ASSAKGRGKYEQY	TRBV25-1	TRBJ2-7	.
ASSLSAIGTVIGDTEAF	TRBV5-1	TRBJ1-1	many
ASSQAGGNTDTQY	TRBV7-3	TRBJ2-3	many
ASSRRLIAGGLGDEQF	TRBV3-1	TRBJ2-1	many
SARDTGMSSNQPQH	TRBV20-1	TRBJ1-5	many
ASSSRQLDYEQF	TRBV13	TRBJ2-1	.
ASSPSRLAGDADTQY	TRBV4-2	TRBJ2-3	many
ASSYSGLFDGQVEAF	TRBV6-6	TRBJ1-1	many
ASSSRQDSYEQY	TRBV6-2/TRBV6-3	TRBJ2-7	many
ASSQDAGGLTDTQY	TRBV3-1	TRBJ2-3	many
ASSLWGLASNEQF	TRBV27	TRBJ2-1	many